These 8 T cell receptor beta chains share one sample of origin, sequenced in a study of cytomegalovirus exposure and HLA in healthy donors. Primers for the PCR totalled 60 Vbeta and 13 Jbeta. The table came from immunoSEQ multiplex PCR; TCRdb's copy has only in-frame clones and leaves some out. The sample lists 100,000 to 150,000 clones; approximately 85% were seen once. The sequenced sample consisted of PBMCs. The source of these receptors is a boy between 10 and 17 years old in good health and CMV-seronegative.

This rearrangement joins TRBV6-1 to TRBJ1-1, with D perhaps matching TRBD1 (6 bases). CDR1 is MNHNS, CDR2 SASEGT, per germline. V lost 6 bases and J lost 3, with 17 bases in between. The CDR3 length is 15 residues. The CDR3 region is CASREQTGWDTEAFF. CDR3 coding DNA: TGTGCCAGCAGAGAGCAGACAGGATGGGACACTGAAGCTTTCTTT.

The chain links TRBV7-9 to TRBJ1-4, with 7 bases aligning to TRBD1. V shed 5 bases and J 0 bases; nucleotides not matched to a gene: 3. This CDR3 is 15 amino acids long. Per the germline V gene, CDR1 is SEHNR and CDR2 is FQNEAQ (reference sequence). The CDR3: CASSADRTTNEKLFF. The CDR3 DNA follows: TGTGCCAGCAGCGCGGACAGGACAACTAATGAAAAACTGTTTTTT. Drawing the rest from reference TRBV7-9 and TRBJ1-4, the complete variable domain is DTGVSQNPRHKITKRGQNVTFRCDPISEHNRLYWYRQTLGQGPEFLTYFQNEAQLEKSRLLSDRFSAERPKGSFSTLEIQRTEQGDSAMYLCASSADRTTNEKLFFGSGTQLSVL.

The chain uses TRBV4-3 and TRBJ2-7; D remains ambiguous. The germline V gene has CDR1 LGHNA and CDR2 YSLEER. This CDR3 contains 14 residues. V lost 1 base to trimming and J lost 7 bases, with 14 bases between them. This CDR3 is CASSQAIDPLEQYF. DNA for the CDR3: TGCGCCAGCAGCCAAGCGATAGATCCGCTGGAGCAGTACTTC.

V is TRBV7-6 and J is TRBJ2-1; 7 bases agree with TRBD1. CDR3 length: 12 residues. Trimming removed 5 bases from V and 6 bases from J; junction bases left unmatched: 1. Germline V gene data show CDR1 as SGHVS and CDR2 as FNYEAQ. The CDR3 here is CASSQGVNEQFF. The CDR3 DNA reads as TGTGCCAGCAGCCAGGGGGTCAATGAGCAGTTCTTC.

V is TRBV4-2 and J is TRBJ1-2; 7 bases line up with TRBD1. The V segment lost 0 bases and the J segment 2 bases; nucleotides outside the gene matches: 6. The CDR3 runs to 16 residues. From germline, CDR1 is LGHNA and CDR2 YNFKEQ. The CDR3 region is CASSQDSGGQNYGYTF. In nucleotides, the CDR3 is TGTGCCAGCAGCCAAGATTCAGGGGGACAGAACTATGGCTACACCTTC.

The chain couples TRBV7-6 to TRBJ2-7, with 13 bases lining up with TRBD2. From germline, CDR1 is SGHVS and CDR2 FNYEAQ. The V segment lost 4 bases and the J segment 2 bases; nucleotides outside the gene matches: 5. This CDR3 is built from 16 residues. In DNA, the CDR3 is TGTGCCAGCAGCTCGGGACTAGCGGGGCAAACCTACGAGCAGTACTTC. It yields the protein CASSSGLAGQTYEQYF.

V and J are TRBV4-2 and TRBJ1-3, with TRBD1 matching over 10 bases. With 4 bases clipped from V and 0 bases from J, the junction kept 3 bases outside the gene matches. Germline CDR1 and CDR2: LGHNA and YNFKEQ. The CDR3 extends over 16 amino acids. CDR3 sequence (DNA): TGTGCCAGCAGCCCGGGACAGGGGTCCTCTGGAAACACCATATATTTT. Amino acids: CASSPGQGSSGNTIYF.

This chain joins TRBV2 and TRBJ1-2; 7 bases map to TRBD1. The germline CDR1 and CDR2 sequences are SNHLY and FYNNEI. CDR3 length: 14 residues. Germline trimming cut 3 bases from V and 4 bases from J; bases unmatched to any gene: 5. CDR3 protein: CASSEVAGGYGYTF. The DNA of the CDR3 is TGTGCCAGCAGTGAGGTGGCAGGGGGCTATGGCTACACCTTC.